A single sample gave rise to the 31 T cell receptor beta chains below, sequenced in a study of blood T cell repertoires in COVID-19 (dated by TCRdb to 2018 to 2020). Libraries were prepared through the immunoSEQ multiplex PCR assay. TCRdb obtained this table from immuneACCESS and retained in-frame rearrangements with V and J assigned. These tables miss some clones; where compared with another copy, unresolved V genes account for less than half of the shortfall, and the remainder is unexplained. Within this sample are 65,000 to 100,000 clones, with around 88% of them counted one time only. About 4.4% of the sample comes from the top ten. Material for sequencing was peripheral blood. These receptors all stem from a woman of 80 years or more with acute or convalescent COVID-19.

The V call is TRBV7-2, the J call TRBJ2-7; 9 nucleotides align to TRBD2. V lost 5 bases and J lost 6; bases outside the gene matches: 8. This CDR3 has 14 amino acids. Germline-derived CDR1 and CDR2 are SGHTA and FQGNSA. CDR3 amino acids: CASSRVAGDSEQYF. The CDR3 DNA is TGTGCCAGCAGCCGGGTAGCGGGAGATTCCGAGCAGTACTTC. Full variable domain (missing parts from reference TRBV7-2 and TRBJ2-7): GAGVSQSPSNKVTEKGKDVELRCDPISGHTALYWYRQSLGQGLEFLIYFQGNSAPDKSGLPSDRFSAERTGGSVSTLTIQRTQQEDSAVYLCASSRVAGDSEQYFGPGTRLTVT.

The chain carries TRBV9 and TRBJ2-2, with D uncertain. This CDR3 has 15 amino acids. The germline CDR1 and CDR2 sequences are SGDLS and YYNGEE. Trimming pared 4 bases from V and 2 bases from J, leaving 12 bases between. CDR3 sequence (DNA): TGTGCCAGCAGCCTCGGGTCATCCAACACCGGGGAGCTGTTTTTT. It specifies CASSLGSSNTGELFF.

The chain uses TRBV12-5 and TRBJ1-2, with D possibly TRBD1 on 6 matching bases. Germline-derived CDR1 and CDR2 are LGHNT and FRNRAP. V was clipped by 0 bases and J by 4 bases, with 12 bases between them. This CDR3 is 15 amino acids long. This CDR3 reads CASGLVGGVGYGYTF. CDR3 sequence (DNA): TGTGCTAGTGGTTTGGTAGGGGGGGTCGGCTATGGCTACACCTTC.

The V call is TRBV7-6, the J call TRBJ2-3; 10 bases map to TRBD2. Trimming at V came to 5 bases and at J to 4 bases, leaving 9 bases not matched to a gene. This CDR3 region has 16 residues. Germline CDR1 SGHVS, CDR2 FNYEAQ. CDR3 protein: CASSLRASGGPDTQYF. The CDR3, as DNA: TGTGCCAGCAGCCTACGGGCTAGCGGGGGCCCAGATACGCAGTATTTT.

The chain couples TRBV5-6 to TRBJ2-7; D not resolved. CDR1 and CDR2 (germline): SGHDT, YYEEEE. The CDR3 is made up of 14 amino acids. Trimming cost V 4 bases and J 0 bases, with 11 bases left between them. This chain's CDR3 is CASSPLPSSYEQYF. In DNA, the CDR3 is TGTGCCAGCAGCCCCCTTCCGAGCTCCTACGAGCAGTACTTC.

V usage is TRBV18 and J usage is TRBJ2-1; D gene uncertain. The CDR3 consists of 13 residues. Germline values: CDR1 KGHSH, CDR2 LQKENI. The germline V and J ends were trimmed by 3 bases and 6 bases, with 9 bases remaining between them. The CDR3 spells CASSPPSSNEQFF. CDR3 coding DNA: TGTGCCAGCTCACCGCCGTCTAGCAATGAGCAGTTCTTC.

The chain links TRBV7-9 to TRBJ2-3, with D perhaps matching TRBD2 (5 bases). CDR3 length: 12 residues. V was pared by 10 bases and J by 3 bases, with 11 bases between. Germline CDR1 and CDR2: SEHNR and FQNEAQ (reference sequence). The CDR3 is CANGEQTDTQYF. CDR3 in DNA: TGTGCCAACGGGGAGCAGACAGATACGCAGTATTTT.

CDR3 sequence: CASSHKGVGSPLHF. Here the CDR3 DNA reads TGTGCCAGCAGCCACAAAGGGGTGGGTTCACCCCTCCACTTT. V gene TRBV3-1 (or the pseudogene TRBV3-2) combines with J gene TRBJ1-6; possible D gene TRBD1, 5 bases. The ends were cut back, 3 bases at V and 9 bases at J, with 12 bases in the middle. This CDR3 comprises 14 residues. The germline V gene has CDR1 LGHDT and CDR2 YNNKEL (reference sequence).

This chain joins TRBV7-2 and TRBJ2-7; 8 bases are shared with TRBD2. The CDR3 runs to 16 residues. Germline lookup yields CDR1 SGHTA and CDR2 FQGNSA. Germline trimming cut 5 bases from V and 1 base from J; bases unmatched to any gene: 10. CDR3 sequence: CASSRLTSGTSYEQYF. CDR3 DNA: TGTGCCAGCAGCCGCCTTACTAGCGGCACTTCCTACGAGCAGTACTTC.

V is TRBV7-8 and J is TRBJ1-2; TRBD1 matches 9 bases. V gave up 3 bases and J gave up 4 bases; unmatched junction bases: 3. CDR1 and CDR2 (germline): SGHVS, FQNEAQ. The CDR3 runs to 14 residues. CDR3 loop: CASSLDRGGYGYTF. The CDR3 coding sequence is TGTGCCAGCAGCTTGGACAGGGGTGGCTATGGCTACACCTTC.

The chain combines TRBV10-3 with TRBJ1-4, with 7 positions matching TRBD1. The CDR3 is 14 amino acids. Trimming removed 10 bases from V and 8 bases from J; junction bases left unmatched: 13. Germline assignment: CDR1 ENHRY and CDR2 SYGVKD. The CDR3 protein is CATRPTGEGEKLFF. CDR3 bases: TGTGCCACCCGCCCCACAGGGGAAGGAGAAAAACTGTTTTTT.

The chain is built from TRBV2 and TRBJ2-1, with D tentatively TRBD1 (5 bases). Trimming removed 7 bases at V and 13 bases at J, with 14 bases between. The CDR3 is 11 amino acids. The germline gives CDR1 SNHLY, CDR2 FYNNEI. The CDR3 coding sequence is TGTGCCAGCACCCTGGGGCTACCTCAGTTCTTC. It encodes CASTLGLPQFF.

In DNA, the CDR3 is TGTGCCAGCAGTGAAGCGATTGGGCAGGGGAGTTGGAAAGGCTACACCTTC. Translated: CASSEAIGQGSWKGYTF. V is TRBV6-1 and J is TRBJ1-2, with a possible D match to TRBD1 (6 bases). This CDR3 region has 17 residues. The V end was cut by 0 bases, the J end by 8 bases, with 22 bases between. Germline CDR1 MNHNS, CDR2 SASEGT.

CDR3 in DNA: TGTGCCTGGAGCCGACAGGGGCTAAATGAAAAACTGTTTTTT. Translated: CAWSRQGLNEKLFF. The chain combines TRBV30 with TRBJ1-4; 8 positions match TRBD1. V lost 3 bases to trimming and J lost 5 bases; unmatched junction nucleotides: 5. CDR1 is GTSNPN and CDR2 is SVGIG in the germline V gene (reference sequence). The CDR3 sequence is 14 residues long.

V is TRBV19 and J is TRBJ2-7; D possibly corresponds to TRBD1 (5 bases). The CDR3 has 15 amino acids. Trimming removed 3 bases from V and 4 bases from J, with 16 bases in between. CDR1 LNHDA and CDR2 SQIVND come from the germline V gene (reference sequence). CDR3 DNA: TGTGCCAGTAGTATTCGGCCAGGGAATTCGTACGAGCAGTACTTC. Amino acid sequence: CASSIRPGNSYEQYF.

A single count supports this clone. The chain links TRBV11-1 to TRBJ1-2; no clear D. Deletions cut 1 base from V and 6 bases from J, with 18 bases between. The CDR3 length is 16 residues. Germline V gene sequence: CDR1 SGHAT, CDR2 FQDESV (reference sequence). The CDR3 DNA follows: TGTGCCAGCAGCTTAGTGGCTCTACCGGGAGTGGATGGCTACACCTTC. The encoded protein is CASSLVALPGVDGYTF.

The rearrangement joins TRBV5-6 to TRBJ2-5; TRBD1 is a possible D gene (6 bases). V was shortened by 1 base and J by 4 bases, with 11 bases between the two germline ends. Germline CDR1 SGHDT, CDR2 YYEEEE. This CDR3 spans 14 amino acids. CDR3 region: CASSLLQGRETQYF. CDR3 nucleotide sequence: TGTGCCAGCAGCTTGCTACAGGGCAGAGAGACCCAGTACTTC. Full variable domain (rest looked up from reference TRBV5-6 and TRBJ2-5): DAGVTQSPTHLIKTRGQQVTLRCSPKSGHDTVSWYQQALGQGPQFIFQYYEEEERQRGNFPDRFSGHQFPNYSSELNVNALLLGDSALYLCASSLLQGRETQYFGPGTRLLVL.

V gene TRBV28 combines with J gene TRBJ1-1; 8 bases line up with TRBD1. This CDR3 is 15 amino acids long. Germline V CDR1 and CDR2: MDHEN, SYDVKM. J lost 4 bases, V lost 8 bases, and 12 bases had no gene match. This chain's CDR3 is CASHIQGAGLTEAFF. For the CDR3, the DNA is TGTGCCAGCCACATCCAGGGGGCAGGGCTCACTGAAGCTTTCTTT. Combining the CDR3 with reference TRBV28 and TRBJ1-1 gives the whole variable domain DVKVTQSSRYLVKRTGEKVFLECVQDMDHENMFWYRQDPGLGLRLIYFSYDVKMKEKGDIPEGYSVSREKKERFSLILESASTNQTSMYLCASHIQGAGLTEAFFGQGTRLTVV.

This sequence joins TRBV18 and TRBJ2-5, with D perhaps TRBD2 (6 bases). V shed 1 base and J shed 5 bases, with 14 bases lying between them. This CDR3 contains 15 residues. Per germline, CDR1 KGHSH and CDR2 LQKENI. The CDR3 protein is CASSPRGQGGETQYF. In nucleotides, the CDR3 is TGTGCCAGCTCACCACGCGGGCAGGGAGGCGAGACCCAGTACTTC.

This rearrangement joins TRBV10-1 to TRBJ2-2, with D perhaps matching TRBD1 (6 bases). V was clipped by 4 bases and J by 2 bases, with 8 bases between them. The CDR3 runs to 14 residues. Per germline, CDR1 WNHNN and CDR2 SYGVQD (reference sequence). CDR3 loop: CASSVRGNTGELFF. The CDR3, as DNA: TGCGCCAGCAGTGTCAGGGGAAACACCGGGGAGCTGTTTTTT.

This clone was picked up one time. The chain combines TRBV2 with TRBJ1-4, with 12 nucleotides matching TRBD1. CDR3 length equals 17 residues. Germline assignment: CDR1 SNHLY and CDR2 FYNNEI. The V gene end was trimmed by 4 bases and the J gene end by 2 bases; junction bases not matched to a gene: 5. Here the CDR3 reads CASSGGQGALTNEKLFF. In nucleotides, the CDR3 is TGTGCCAGCAGTGGGGGACAGGGGGCGCTGACTAATGAAAAACTGTTTTTT.

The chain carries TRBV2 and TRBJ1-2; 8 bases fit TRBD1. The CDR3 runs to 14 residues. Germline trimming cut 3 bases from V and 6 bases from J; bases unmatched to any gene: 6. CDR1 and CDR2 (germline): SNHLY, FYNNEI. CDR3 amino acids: CASSEQGAYDGYTF. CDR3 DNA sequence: TGTGCCAGCAGTGAGCAGGGGGCGTATGATGGCTACACCTTC. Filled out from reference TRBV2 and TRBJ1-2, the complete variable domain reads EPEVTQTPSHQVTQMGQEVILRCVPISNHLYFYWYRQILGQKVEFLVSFYNNEISEKSEIFDDQFSVERPDGSNFTLKIRSTKLEDSAMYFCASSEQGAYDGYTFGSGTRLTVV.

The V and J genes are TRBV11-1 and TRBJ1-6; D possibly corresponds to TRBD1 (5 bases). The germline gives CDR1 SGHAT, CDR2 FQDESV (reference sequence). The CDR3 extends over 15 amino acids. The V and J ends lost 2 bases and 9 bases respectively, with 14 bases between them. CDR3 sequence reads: CASSLSTAGGSPLHF. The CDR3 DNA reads TGTGCCAGCAGCTTAAGTACCGCCGGGGGTTCACCCCTCCACTTT.

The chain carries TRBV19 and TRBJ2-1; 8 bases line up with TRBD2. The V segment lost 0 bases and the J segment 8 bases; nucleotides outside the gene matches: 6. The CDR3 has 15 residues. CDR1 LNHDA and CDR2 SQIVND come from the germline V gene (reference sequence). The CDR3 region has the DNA TGTGCCAGTAGTATAGATTACGGGGGGGCGGATGAGCAGTTCTTC. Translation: CASSIDYGGADEQFF.

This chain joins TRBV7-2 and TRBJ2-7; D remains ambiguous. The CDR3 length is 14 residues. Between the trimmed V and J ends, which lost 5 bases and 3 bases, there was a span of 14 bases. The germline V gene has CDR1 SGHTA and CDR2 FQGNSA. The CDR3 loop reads CASSPRPGSYEQYF. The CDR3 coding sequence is TGTGCCAGCAGCCCCCGCCCGGGTAGCTACGAGCAGTACTTC.

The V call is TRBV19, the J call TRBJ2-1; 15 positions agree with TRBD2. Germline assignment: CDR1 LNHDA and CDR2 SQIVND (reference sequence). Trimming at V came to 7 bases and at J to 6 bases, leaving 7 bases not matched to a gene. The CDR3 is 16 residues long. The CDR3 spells CASIGTSGGQPNEQFF. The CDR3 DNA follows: TGTGCCAGTATCGGGACTAGCGGGGGGCAACCCAATGAGCAGTTCTTC. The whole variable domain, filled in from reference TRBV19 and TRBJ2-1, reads DGGITQSPKYLFRKEGQNVTLSCEQNLNHDAMYWYRQDPGQGLRLIYYSQIVNDFQKGDIAEGYSVSREKKESFPLTVTSAQKNPTAFYLCASIGTSGGQPNEQFFGPGTRLTVL.

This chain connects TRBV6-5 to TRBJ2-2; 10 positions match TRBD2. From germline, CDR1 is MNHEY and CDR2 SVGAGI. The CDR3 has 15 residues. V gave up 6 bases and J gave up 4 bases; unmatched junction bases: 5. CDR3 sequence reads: CASRAGGLGTGELFF. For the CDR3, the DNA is TGTGCCAGCAGAGCGGGAGGGTTGGGCACCGGGGAGCTGTTTTTT.

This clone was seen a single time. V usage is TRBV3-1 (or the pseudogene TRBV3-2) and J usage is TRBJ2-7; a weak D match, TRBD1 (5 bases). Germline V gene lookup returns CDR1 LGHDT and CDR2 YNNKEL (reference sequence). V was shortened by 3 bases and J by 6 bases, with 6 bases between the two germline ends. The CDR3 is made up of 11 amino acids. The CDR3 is CASSQGPEQYF. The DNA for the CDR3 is TGTGCCAGCAGCCAGGGGCCCGAGCAGTACTTC.

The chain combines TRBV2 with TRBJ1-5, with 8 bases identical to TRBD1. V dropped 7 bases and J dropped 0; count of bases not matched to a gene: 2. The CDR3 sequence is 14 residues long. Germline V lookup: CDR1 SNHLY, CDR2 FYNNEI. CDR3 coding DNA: TGTGCCAGCACGCAGGGGGCTAGCAATCAGCCCCAGCATTTT. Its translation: CASTQGASNQPQHF. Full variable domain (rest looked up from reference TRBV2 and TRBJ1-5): EPEVTQTPSHQVTQMGQEVILRCVPISNHLYFYWYRQILGQKVEFLVSFYNNEISEKSEIFDDQFSVERPDGSNFTLKIRSTKLEDSAMYFCASTQGASNQPQHFGDGTRLSIL.

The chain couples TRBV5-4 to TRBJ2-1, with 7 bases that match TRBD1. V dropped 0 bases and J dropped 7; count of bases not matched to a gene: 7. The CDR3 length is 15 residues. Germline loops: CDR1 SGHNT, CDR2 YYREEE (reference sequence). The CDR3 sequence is CASSLEQGSWNEQFF. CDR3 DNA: TGTGCCAGCAGCTTGGAACAGGGGAGTTGGAATGAGCAGTTCTTC.

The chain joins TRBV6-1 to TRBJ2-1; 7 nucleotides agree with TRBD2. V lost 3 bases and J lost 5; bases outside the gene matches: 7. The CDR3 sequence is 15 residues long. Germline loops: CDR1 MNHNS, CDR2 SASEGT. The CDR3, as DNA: TGTGCCAGCAGTGATCTAGGGACTATTAACAATGAGCAGTTCTTC. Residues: CASSDLGTINNEQFF.